The 2 T cell receptor beta chains given below trace back to one sample, sequenced in a study of neurological immune-mediated disorders. TCRdb used MiXCR to reprocess the 5' RACE reads, holding one entry per CDR3 protein. The sample holds about 36,000 distinct CDR3 sequences, about 9.4% seen once. Sequencing was done on a sample of PBMCs. These TCRs come from a young woman with HTLV-1-associated myelopathy (HAM/TSP).

This clonotype was detected ten times or more. CDR3 region: CSARDRLAGPWASTDTQYF. The CDR3 DNA sequence: TGCAGTGCTAGAGATAGGCTAGCGGGGCCGTGGGCTAGCACAGATACGCAGTATTTT. The chain has TRBV20-1 and TRBJ2-3, with 9 bases matching TRBD2. Unmatched junction bases numbered 13, after V lost 0 bases and J lost 0 bases. CDR1 DFQATT and CDR2 SNEGSKA come from the germline V gene (reference sequence). The CDR3 extends over 19 amino acids.

Many counts were recorded for this clonotype. The chain links TRBV5-1 to TRBJ1-1; D ambiguous. This CDR3 comprises 15 residues. Germline V lookup: CDR1 SGHRS, CDR2 YFSETQ. Trimming stripped 0 bases from V and 0 bases from J, with 9 bases between. CDR3 in amino acids: CASSLAGSLNTEAFF. CDR3 in DNA: TGCGCCAGCAGCTTGGCCGGGTCCTTGAACACTGAAGCTTTCTTT.